Each of the 18 T cell receptor beta chains below was sequenced from the same sample in a study of cytomegalovirus exposure and HLA in healthy donors. PCR primers comprised 60 Vbeta and 13 Jbeta primers. Here immunoSEQ multiplex PCR was the method, and the copy in TCRdb shows in-frame clones only, minus some. The data show roughly 110,000 clones, roughly 80% seen once. The sequenced sample consisted of PBMCs. The receptors stem from a man aged 55-75 years in good health and CMV-seronegative.

This chain links TRBV4-1 with TRBJ1-2; possible D gene TRBD1, 6 bases. Trimming took 0 bases from V and 2 from J, leaving 10 bases between them. The CDR3 is 15 amino acids. The V gene's germline CDR1 is MGHRA and CDR2 YSYEKL. The CDR3 loop reads CASSQEVRGNYGYTF. CDR3 DNA sequence: TGCGCCAGCAGCCAAGAGGTCAGGGGCAACTATGGCTACACCTTC.

V usage is TRBV28 and J usage is TRBJ2-7, with 7 bases fitting TRBD1. The V and J ends lost 6 bases and 0 bases, in that order; junction bases with no gene match: 14. The CDR3 is made up of 17 amino acids. Germline-derived CDR1 and CDR2 are MDHEN and SYDVKM. CDR3 DNA sequence: TGTGCCAGCAGCCCCGGGGAGACAGGGTACAGCTCCTACGAGCAGTACGTC. This gives the protein CASSPGETGYSSYEQYV.

This chain links TRBV7-2 with TRBJ1-5; TRBD1 agrees at 7 bases. Per germline, CDR1 SGHTA and CDR2 FQGNSA. Unmatched junction bases numbered 4, after V lost 5 bases and J lost 3 bases. The CDR3 contains 14 residues. CDR3 residues: CASSPTGANQPQHF. In DNA form, the CDR3 reads TGTGCCAGCAGCCCCACAGGGGCCAATCAGCCCCAGCATTTT.

The chain couples TRBV28 to TRBJ1-5; D unclear. The CDR3 has 13 residues. CDR1 MDHEN and CDR2 SYDVKM come from the germline V gene. The V end was cut by 6 bases, the J end by 3 bases, with 9 bases between. The CDR3: CASRWRTNQPQHF. The CDR3 region has the DNA TGTGCCAGCAGATGGAGAACCAATCAGCCCCAGCATTTT.

In this sample, this clone turned up once. This rearrangement joins TRBV13 to TRBJ2-1, with D maybe TRBD1 (5 bases). The CDR3 has 12 amino acids. V shed 1 base and J shed 8 bases, with 6 bases lying between them. The germline gives CDR1 PRHDT, CDR2 FYEKMQ (reference sequence). Written as DNA, the CDR3 is TGTGCCAGCAGCTTAGCCAGGGATGAGCAGTTCTTC. It yields the protein CASSLARDEQFF.

The CDR3 DNA is TGTGCCAGCAGCTTATCAGGGCGGGGAACTGAAGCTTTCTTT. Translating it yields CASSLSGRGTEAFF. The chain is built from TRBV11-3 and TRBJ1-1, with a tentative D call TRBD1 (5 bases). This CDR3 region has 14 residues. V lost 2 bases and J lost 5, with 12 bases in between. In germline, CDR1 is SGHNT, CDR2 YENEEA.

V is TRBV7-2 and J is TRBJ2-3, with D tentatively TRBD1 (6 bases). The CDR3 has 15 amino acids. Per germline, CDR1 SGHTA and CDR2 FQGNSA. Trimming cost V 5 bases and J 3 bases, with 15 bases left between them. This CDR3 reads CASSRGLRETDTQYF. The CDR3 bases are TGTGCCAGCAGCAGGGGGTTACGGGAAACAGATACGCAGTATTTT.

V usage is TRBV5-1 and J usage is TRBJ1-2; the D gene is possibly TRBD1 (5 bases). Per the germline V gene, CDR1 is SGHRS and CDR2 is YFSETQ. The CDR3 extends over 14 amino acids. The V gene lost 4 bases and the J gene lost 3 bases, with 13 bases spanning the gap. CDR3 in DNA: TGCGCCAGCAGCCCGGCCGACAGAGACTATGGCTACACCTTC. As protein: CASSPADRDYGYTF.

J is TRBJ2-2 and V is TRBV9; 9 bases line up with TRBD1. The CDR3 loop spans 16 amino acids. V trimming: 3 bases; J trimming: 5 bases; junction bases outside the gene matches: 8. Germline CDR1 SGDLS, CDR2 YYNGEE. The CDR3 protein is CASSAQDRGRTGELFF. Here the CDR3 DNA reads TGTGCCAGCAGCGCCCAGGACAGGGGAAGGACCGGGGAGCTGTTTTTT.

CDR3: CASSPVQQGNTIYF. The CDR3 region has the DNA TGTGCCAGCTCACCAGTACAGCAGGGAAACACCATATATTTT. The chain links TRBV18 to TRBJ1-3; the D is unclear. Germline CDR1 reads KGHSH; CDR2 reads LQKENI. V dropped 2 bases and J dropped 4 bases, with 9 bases sitting between them. The CDR3 is made up of 14 amino acids.

The CDR3 region is CASSESKRGGATDTQYF. The CDR3 DNA sequence: TGTGCCAGCAGTGAATCAAAGCGGGGGGGCGCCACAGATACGCAGTATTTT. The rearrangement joins TRBV25-1 to TRBJ2-3, with TRBD2 matching over 10 bases. The CDR3 is 17 amino acids. V trimming: 1 base; J trimming: 2 bases; junction bases outside the gene matches: 6. Looked up from germline, CDR1 is MGHDK and CDR2 is SYGVNS. Supplemented by reference TRBV25-1 and TRBJ2-3, the full variable domain reads EADIYQTPRYLVIGTGKKITLECSQTMGHDKMYWYQQDPGMELHLIHYSYGVNSTEKGDLSSESTVSRIRTEHFPLTLESARPSHTSQYLCASSESKRGGATDTQYFGPGTRLTVL.

The chain uses TRBV6-4 and TRBJ1-2, with 11 bases matching TRBD1. Germline assignment: CDR1 MRHNA and CDR2 SNTAGT. V dropped 6 bases and J dropped 6; count of bases not matched to a gene: 9. CDR3 size: 15 residues. The CDR3 spells CASRPGTGGSNGYTF. CDR3 coding DNA: TGTGCCAGCAGACCCGGGACAGGGGGATCCAATGGCTACACCTTC.

The CDR3 loop is CASSHGGRSEQYV. CDR3 nucleotide sequence: TGTGCCAGCAGCCACGGGGGTAGATCCGAGCAGTACGTC. The chain combines TRBV5-5 with TRBJ2-7; a possible D gene is TRBD2 (6 bases). The germline gives CDR1 SGHKS, CDR2 YYEKEE (reference sequence). V was trimmed by 4 bases and J by 6 bases, leaving 14 bases between them. CDR3 length: 13 amino acids.

The gene calls are TRBV7-6 and TRBJ2-3; D is unclear. The CDR3 covers 13 residues. V was cut by 0 bases and J by 6 bases, with 7 bases left in between. Germline values: CDR1 SGHVS, CDR2 FNYEAQ. CDR3 amino acids: CASSLALVDTQYF. The CDR3 DNA reads as TGTGCCAGCAGCTTAGCGCTAGTGGATACGCAGTATTTT.

The V and J genes are TRBV30 and TRBJ1-6; no firm D call. The CDR3 length is 14 residues. Trimming stripped 0 bases from V and 10 bases from J, with 13 bases between. Looked up from germline, CDR1 is GTSNPN and CDR2 is SVGIG (reference sequence). The CDR3 reads CAWSVLLRGSPLHF. The CDR3, as DNA: TGTGCCTGGAGTGTACTCCTCCGAGGGTCACCCCTCCACTTT.

The chain is built from TRBV6-5 and TRBJ1-1; tentatively, D is TRBD1 (6 bases). The CDR3 has 14 amino acids. With 0 bases removed from V and 10 bases from J, the gap between germline ends came to 15 bases. The germline CDR1 and CDR2 sequences are MNHEY and SVGAGI. This chain's CDR3 is CASSYSSNQGPAFF. CDR3 DNA: TGTGCCAGCAGTTACTCGAGTAACCAGGGGCCAGCTTTCTTT.

The chain employs TRBV19 and TRBJ1-6; D might be TRBD1 (6 bases). V shed 1 base and J shed 1 base, with 11 bases lying between them. Germline V gene data show CDR1 as LNHDA and CDR2 as SQIVND (reference sequence). The CDR3 length is 17 residues. Written as DNA, the CDR3 is TGTGCCAGTAGTATAGGTCTTACAGGGTCCTATAATTCACCCCTCCACTTT. It yields the protein CASSIGLTGSYNSPLHF.

The chain has TRBV29-1 and TRBJ2-1; a possible D gene is TRBD2 (5 bases). Germline V gives CDR1 SQVTM, CDR2 ANQGSEA. The length of the CDR3 is 13 residues. The germline V and J ends were trimmed by 3 bases and 4 bases, with 10 bases remaining between them. The DNA of the CDR3 is TGCAGCGTTGATCCCAGGAGGTACAATGAGCAGTTCTTC. Translated, it gives CSVDPRRYNEQFF.